The 13 T cell receptor beta chains below all came from one sample that was sequenced in a study of glioma-infiltrating T cells after dendritic cell vaccination. Generated by immunoSEQ multiplex PCR, the TCRdb table keeps only in-frame clones and is missing some. The sample yields about 82,000 clones, less than 90% seen once. Time point here: after dendritic cell vaccination, including at tumor progression/relapse. The sequenced sample was blood, obtained after dendritic cell vaccination. Every receptor here comes from a human donor with glioblastoma.

The gene calls are TRBV19 and TRBJ1-1; D call uncertain. Germline lookup yields CDR1 LNHDA and CDR2 SQIVND (reference sequence). Trimming cost V 1 base and J 2 bases, with 17 bases left between them. This CDR3 has 17 residues. The CDR3 DNA follows: TGTGCCAGTAGTATAGTGACGGGATGGTCGGTTAACACTGAAGCTTTCTTT. Translation: CASSIVTGWSVNTEAFF.

The chain is built from TRBV5-1 and TRBJ2-7; weak D call: TRBD1 (5 bases). The CDR3 covers 15 residues. The germline V and J ends were trimmed by 1 base and 2 bases, with 13 bases remaining between them. The germline V gene has CDR1 SGHRS and CDR2 YFSETQ. The CDR3 DNA is TGCGCCAGCAGCTTGAATACAGGCAACACCTACGAGCAGTACTTC. This encodes CASSLNTGNTYEQYF.

The genes are TRBV11-2 and TRBJ2-3, with a possible D match to TRBD2 (6 bases). V dropped 11 bases and J dropped 1 base, with 10 bases sitting between them. The CDR3 sequence is 12 residues long. Germline V gene lookup returns CDR1 SGHAT and CDR2 FQNNGV. The CDR3: CACRRGTDTQYF. CDR3 DNA: TGTGCCTGCCGGAGGGGCACAGATACGCAGTATTTT.

The rearrangement joins TRBV15 to TRBJ1-2; 7 bases match TRBD1. Per germline, CDR1 LNHNV and CDR2 YYDKDF (reference sequence). J lost 0 bases, V lost 0 bases, and 10 bases had no gene match. The length of the CDR3 is 18 residues. Here the CDR3 reads CATSRDIGQVFTNYGYTF. CDR3 DNA: TGTGCCACCAGCAGAGATATCGGACAGGTGTTTACTAACTATGGCTACACCTTC.

V is TRBV5-1 and J is TRBJ1-5, with 10 bases that match TRBD1. J gave up 5 bases and V 2 bases, and 1 base lay outside the gene matches. This CDR3 contains 14 residues. Germline loops: CDR1 SGHRS, CDR2 YFSETQ. CDR3 bases: TGCGCCAGCAGCTTCGGGACAGGGGATCAGCCCCAGCATTTT. It yields the protein CASSFGTGDQPQHF.

The genes are TRBV18 and TRBJ2-4; D remains ambiguous. From germline, CDR1 is KGHSH and CDR2 LQKENI. This CDR3 is 16 amino acids long. The V end lost 3 bases, the J end lost 0 bases, and 12 bases lay between the germline ends. The CDR3: CASSPYDTSAKNIQYF. CDR3 DNA: TGTGCCAGCTCACCCTATGACACTTCAGCCAAAAACATTCAGTACTTC.

This chain uses TRBV5-1 with TRBJ2-2; a possible D gene is TRBD1 (6 bases). CDR1 is SGHRS, CDR2 YFSETQ, per germline. This CDR3 has 16 amino acids. V lost 3 bases and J 6 bases, leaving 18 bases between the germline ends. The CDR3 protein is CASSSDRRQGAGELFF. The CDR3 nucleotides read TGCGCCAGCAGCTCCGACAGGCGCCAAGGAGCCGGGGAGCTGTTTTTT.

This clone was detected once. The chain recombines TRBV18 with TRBJ2-7; D not certain. Per germline, CDR1 KGHSH and CDR2 LQKENI. The V end lost 2 bases, the J end lost 3 bases, and 17 bases lay between the germline ends. The CDR3 is 16 amino acids. The CDR3 loop reads CASSPNSIRVSYEQYF. CDR3 DNA: TGTGCCAGCTCACCAAATAGTATACGGGTAAGCTACGAGCAGTACTTC.

The chain employs TRBV10-1 and TRBJ2-7; D is possibly TRBD1 (6 bases). The ends were cut back, 6 bases at V and 1 base at J, with 13 bases in the middle. This CDR3 is 14 amino acids long. Germline CDR1 reads WNHNN; CDR2 reads SYGVQD (reference sequence). DNA of the CDR3: TGCGCCAGCAGCGACCCAGGACAGTCCTACGAGCAGTACTTC. As protein: CASSDPGQSYEQYF.

This chain joins TRBV4-1 and TRBJ1-2, with D hard to call. The V end was cut by 0 bases, the J end by 3 bases, with 17 bases between. Germline V gene sequence: CDR1 MGHRA, CDR2 YSYEKL. This CDR3 has 17 residues. For the CDR3, the DNA is TGCGCCAGCAGCCAAGATTTTCGGCCAGAGGAGCACTATGGCTACACCTTC. Protein product: CASSQDFRPEEHYGYTF.

The chain combines TRBV27 with TRBJ2-6; D is undetermined. The CDR3 loop spans 15 amino acids. V was clipped by 5 bases and J by 0 bases, with 8 bases between them. Looked up from germline, CDR1 is MNHEY and CDR2 is SMNVEV (reference sequence). CDR3: CASSADFSGANVLTF. The CDR3 DNA reads TGTGCCAGCAGTGCAGACTTCTCTGGGGCCAACGTCCTGACTTTC.

The chain recombines TRBV5-1 with TRBJ1-3, with D possibly being TRBD1 (6 bases). Trimming cost V 4 bases and J 0 bases, with 14 bases left between them. Germline V gene data show CDR1 as SGHRS and CDR2 as YFSETQ. The CDR3 loop spans 16 amino acids. The CDR3 DNA reads TGCGCCAGCAGCAACGGGGACACTCTCTCTGGAAACACCATATATTTT. It translates to CASSNGDTLSGNTIYF.

There are a few counts of this clone. The rearrangement joins TRBV5-1 to TRBJ2-2, with 9 nucleotides matching TRBD1. Germline CDR1 SGHRS, CDR2 YFSETQ. Trimming at V came to 5 bases and at J to 7 bases, leaving 12 bases not matched to a gene. The CDR3 is 16 residues long. Here the CDR3 reads CASSSGTGISSGELFF. CDR3 DNA sequence: TGCGCCAGCAGTTCCGGGACAGGGATCTCAAGCGGGGAGCTGTTTTTT.